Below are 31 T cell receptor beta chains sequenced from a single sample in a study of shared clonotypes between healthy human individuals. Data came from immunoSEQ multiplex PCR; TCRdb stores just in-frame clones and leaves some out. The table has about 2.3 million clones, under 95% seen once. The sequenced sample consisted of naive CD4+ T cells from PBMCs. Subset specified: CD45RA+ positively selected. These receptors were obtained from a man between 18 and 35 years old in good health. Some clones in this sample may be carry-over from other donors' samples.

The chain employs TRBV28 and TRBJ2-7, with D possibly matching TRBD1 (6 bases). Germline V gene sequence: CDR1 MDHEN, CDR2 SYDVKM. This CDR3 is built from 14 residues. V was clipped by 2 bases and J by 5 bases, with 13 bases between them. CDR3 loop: CASSLSRGHHEQYF. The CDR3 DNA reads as TGTGCCAGCAGTTTAAGCAGGGGTCACCACGAGCAGTACTTC.

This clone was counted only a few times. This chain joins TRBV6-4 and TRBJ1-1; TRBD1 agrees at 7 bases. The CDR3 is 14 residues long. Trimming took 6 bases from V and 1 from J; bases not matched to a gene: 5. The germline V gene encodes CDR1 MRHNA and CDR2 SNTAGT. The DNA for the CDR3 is TGTGCCAGCAGAGCCGGGACAGCGAACACTGAAGCTTTCTTT. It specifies CASRAGTANTEAFF.

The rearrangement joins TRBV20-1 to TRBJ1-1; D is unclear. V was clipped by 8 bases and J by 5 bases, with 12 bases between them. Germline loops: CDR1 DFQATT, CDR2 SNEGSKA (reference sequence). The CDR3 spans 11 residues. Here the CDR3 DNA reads TGCAGTTCCCCTTGGGAGACTGAAGCTTTCTTT. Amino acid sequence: CSSPWETEAFF.

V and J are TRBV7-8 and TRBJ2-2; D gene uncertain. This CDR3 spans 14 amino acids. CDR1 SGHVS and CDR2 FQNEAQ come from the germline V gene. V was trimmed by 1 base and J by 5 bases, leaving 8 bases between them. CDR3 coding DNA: TGTGCCAGCAGCTTAGGGTGGCCAACCGGGGAGCTGTTTTTT. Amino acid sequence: CASSLGWPTGELFF.

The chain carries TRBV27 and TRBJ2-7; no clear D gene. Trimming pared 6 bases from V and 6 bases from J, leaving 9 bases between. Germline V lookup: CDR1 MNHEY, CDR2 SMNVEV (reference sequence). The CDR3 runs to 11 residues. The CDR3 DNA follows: TGTGCCAGCAGCAGTCGGGTCGAGCAGTACTTC. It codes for CASSSRVEQYF.

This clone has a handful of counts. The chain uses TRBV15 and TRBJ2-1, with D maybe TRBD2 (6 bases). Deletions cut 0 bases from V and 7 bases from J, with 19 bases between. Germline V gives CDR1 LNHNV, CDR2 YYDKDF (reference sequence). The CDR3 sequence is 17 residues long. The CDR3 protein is CATSRDRFSRLVNEQFF. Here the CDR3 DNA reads TGTGCCACCAGCAGAGATCGGTTTTCTCGACTAGTAAATGAGCAGTTCTTC.

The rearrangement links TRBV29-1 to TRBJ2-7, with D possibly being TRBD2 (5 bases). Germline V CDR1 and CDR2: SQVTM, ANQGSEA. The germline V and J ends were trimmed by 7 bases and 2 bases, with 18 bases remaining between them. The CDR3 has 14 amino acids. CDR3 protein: CSAVTLRETYEQYF. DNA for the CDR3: TGCAGCGCCGTTACTCTCCGGGAAACCTACGAGCAGTACTTC.

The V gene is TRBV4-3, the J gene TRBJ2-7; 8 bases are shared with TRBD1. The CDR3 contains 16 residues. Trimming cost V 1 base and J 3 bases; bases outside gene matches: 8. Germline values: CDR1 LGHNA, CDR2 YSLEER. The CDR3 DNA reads TGCGCCAGCAGCCAAGGGCAGGGGGCGCGATTCTACGAGCAGTACTTC. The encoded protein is CASSQGQGARFYEQYF.

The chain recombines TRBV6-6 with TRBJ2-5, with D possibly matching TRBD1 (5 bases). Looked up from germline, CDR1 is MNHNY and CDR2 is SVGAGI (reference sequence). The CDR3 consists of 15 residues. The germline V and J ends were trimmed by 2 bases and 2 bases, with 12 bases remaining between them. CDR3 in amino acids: CASSYPTANQETQYF. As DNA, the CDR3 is TGTGCCAGCAGTTACCCGACAGCGAATCAAGAGACCCAGTACTTC.

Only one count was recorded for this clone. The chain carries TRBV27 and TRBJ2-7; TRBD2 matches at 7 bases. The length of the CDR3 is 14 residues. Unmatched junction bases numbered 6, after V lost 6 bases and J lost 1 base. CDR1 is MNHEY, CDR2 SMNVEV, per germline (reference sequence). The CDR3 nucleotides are TGTGCCAGCAGAGAACTGGGAGGGTCCTACGAGCAGTACTTC. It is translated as CASRELGGSYEQYF.

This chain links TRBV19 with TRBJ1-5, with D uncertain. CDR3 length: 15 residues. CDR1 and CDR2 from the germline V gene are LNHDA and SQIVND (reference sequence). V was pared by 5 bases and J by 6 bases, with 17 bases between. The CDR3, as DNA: TGTGCCAGTAGTGAGGGCCGGAGCCTCGGTCAGCCCCAGCATTTT. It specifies CASSEGRSLGQPQHF.

In DNA, the CDR3 is TGTGCCAGCAGCTTAGTTGTCGGACTACCCACCGGGGAGCTGTTTTTT. Protein product: CASSLVVGLPTGELFF. The V and J genes are TRBV7-2 and TRBJ2-2; possible D gene TRBD2, 6 bases. V was clipped by 1 base and J by 4 bases, with 13 bases between them. Germline V CDR1 and CDR2: SGHTA, FQGNSA. This CDR3 comprises 16 residues. Looking up the rest from reference TRBV7-2 and TRBJ2-2 gives the full variable domain: GAGVSQSPSNKVTEKGKDVELRCDPISGHTALYWYRQSLGQGLEFLIYFQGNSAPDKSGLPSDRFSAERTGGSVSTLTIQRTQQEDSAVYLCASSLVVGLPTGELFFGEGSRLTVL.

In DNA form, the CDR3 reads TGCAGCGTGACCGGGACTAGCGGGACCCCACGCTACGAGCAGTACTTC. Translated: CSVTGTSGTPRYEQYF. This chain links TRBV29-1 with TRBJ2-7; 13 nucleotides agree with TRBD2. V shed 6 bases and J 3 bases; nucleotides not matched to a gene: 11. This CDR3 contains 16 residues. The germline V gene has CDR1 SQVTM and CDR2 ANQGSEA.

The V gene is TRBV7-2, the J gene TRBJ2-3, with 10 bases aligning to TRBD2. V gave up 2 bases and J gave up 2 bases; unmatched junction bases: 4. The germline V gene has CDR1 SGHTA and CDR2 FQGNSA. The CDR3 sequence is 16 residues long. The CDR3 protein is CASSLSSGRITDTQYF. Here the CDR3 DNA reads TGTGCCAGCAGCTTAAGTAGCGGGAGGATCACAGATACGCAGTATTTT.

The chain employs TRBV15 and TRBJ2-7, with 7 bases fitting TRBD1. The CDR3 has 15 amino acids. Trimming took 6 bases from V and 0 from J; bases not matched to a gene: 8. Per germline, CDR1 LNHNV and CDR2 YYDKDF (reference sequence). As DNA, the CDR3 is TGTGCCACCAGAAAAGGGACAGCGAACTCCTACGAGCAGTACTTC. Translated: CATRKGTANSYEQYF.

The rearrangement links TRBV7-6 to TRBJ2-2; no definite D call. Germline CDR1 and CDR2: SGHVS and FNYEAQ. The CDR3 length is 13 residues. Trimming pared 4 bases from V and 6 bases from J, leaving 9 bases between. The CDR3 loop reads CASSSTRAGELFF. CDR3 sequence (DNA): TGTGCCAGCAGCTCTACACGCGCCGGGGAGCTGTTTTTT. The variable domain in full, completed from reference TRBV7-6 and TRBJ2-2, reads GAGVSQSPRYKVTKRGQDVALRCDPISGHVSLYWYRQALGQGPEFLTYFNYEAQQDKSGLPNDRFSAERPEGSISTLTIQRTEQRDSAMYRCASSSTRAGELFFGEGSRLTVL.

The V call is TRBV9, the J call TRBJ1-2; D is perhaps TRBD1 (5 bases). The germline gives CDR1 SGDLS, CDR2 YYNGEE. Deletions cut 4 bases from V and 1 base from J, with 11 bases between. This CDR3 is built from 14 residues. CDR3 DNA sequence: TGTGCCAGCAGCCTCCCTGGGGGTAACTATGGCTACACCTTC. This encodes CASSLPGGNYGYTF.

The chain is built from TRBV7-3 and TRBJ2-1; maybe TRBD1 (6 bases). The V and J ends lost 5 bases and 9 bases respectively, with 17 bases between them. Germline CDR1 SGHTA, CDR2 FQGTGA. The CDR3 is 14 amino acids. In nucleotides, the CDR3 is TGTGCCAGCAGCCGGATGACAGGCGAGGGTGAGCAGTTCTTC. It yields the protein CASSRMTGEGEQFF.

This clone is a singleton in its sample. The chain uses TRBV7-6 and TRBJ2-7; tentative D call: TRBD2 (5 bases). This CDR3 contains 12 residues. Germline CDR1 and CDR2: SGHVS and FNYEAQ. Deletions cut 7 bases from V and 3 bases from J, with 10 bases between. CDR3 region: CASTKAGYEQYF. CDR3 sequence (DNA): TGTGCCAGCACCAAGGCGGGCTACGAGCAGTACTTC.

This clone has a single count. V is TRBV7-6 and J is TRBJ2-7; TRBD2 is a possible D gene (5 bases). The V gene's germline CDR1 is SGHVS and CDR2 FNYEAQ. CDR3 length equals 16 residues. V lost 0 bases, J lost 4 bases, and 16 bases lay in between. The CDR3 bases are TGTGCCAGCAGCTTAGCGGGCGGGTGGATAAATTACGAGCAGTACTTC. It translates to CASSLAGGWINYEQYF.

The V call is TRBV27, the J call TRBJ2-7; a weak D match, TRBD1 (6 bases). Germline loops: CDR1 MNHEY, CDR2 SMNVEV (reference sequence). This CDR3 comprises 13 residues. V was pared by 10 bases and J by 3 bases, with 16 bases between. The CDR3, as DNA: TGTGCCACCGGCCGCCAGGGGCTCTACGAGCAGTACTTC. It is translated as CATGRQGLYEQYF.

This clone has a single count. CDR3 DNA sequence: TGTGCCAGCAGCTTGTTCTCCGGTCTGGGGCCGCAGGGCTACACCTTC. Translated, it gives CASSLFSGLGPQGYTF. This rearrangement joins TRBV5-4 to TRBJ1-2; weak D call: TRBD1 (5 bases). Germline loops: CDR1 SGHNT, CDR2 YYREEE (reference sequence). The CDR3 is made up of 16 amino acids. Trimming stripped 1 base from V and 8 bases from J, with 21 bases between.

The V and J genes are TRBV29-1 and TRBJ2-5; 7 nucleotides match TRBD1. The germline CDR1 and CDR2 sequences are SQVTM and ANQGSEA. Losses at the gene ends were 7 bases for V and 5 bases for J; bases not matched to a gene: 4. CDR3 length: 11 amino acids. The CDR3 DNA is TGCAGCGCCAGGGGGTTTGAGACCCAGTACTTC. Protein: CSARGFETQYF.

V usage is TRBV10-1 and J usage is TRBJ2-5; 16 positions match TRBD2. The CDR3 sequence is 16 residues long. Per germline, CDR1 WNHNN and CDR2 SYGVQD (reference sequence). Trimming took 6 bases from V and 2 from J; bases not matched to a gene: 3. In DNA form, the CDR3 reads TGCGCCAGCAGCTCGGGACTAGCGGGAGGGCAAGAGACCCAGTACTTC. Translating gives CASSSGLAGGQETQYF.

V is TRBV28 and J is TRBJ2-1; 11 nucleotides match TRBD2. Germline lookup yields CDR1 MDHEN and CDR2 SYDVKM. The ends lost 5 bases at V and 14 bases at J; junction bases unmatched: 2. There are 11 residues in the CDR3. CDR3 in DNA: TGTGCCAGCAGTAATAGCGGGAGGGAGTTCTTC. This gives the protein CASSNSGREFF. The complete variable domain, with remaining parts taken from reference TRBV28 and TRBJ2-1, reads DVKVTQSSRYLVKRTGEKVFLECVQDMDHENMFWYRQDPGLGLRLIYFSYDVKMKEKGDIPEGYSVSREKKERFSLILESASTNQTSMYLCASSNSGREFFGPGTRLTVL.

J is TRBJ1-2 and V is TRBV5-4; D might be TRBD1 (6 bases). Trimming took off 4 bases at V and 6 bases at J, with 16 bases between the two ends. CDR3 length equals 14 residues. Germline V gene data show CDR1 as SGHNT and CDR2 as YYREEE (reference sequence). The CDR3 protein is CASSEKQGHDGYTF. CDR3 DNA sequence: TGTGCCAGCAGCGAGAAACAGGGCCATGATGGCTACACCTTC.

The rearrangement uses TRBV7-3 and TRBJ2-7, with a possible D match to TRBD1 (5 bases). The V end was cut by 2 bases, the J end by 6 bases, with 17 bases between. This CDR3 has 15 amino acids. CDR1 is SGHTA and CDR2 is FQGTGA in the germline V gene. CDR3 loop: CASSLLGPPNREQYF. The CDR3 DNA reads TGTGCCAGCAGCTTATTGGGGCCGCCCAACCGCGAGCAGTACTTC.

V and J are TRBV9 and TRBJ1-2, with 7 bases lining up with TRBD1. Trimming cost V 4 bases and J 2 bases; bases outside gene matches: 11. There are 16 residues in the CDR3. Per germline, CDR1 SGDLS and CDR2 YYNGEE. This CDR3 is CASSSPPQGVNYGYTF. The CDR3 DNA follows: TGTGCCAGCAGCTCGCCCCCCCAGGGGGTCAACTATGGCTACACCTTC.

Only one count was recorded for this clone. This CDR3 is CASSFGFGEQYF. DNA of the CDR3: TGCGCCAGCAGCTTTGGGTTCGGCGAGCAGTACTTC. The chain employs TRBV5-1 and TRBJ2-7, with no clear D. The V gene's germline CDR1 is SGHRS and CDR2 YFSETQ. Between the trimmed V and J ends, which lost 2 bases and 6 bases, there was a span of 9 bases. This CDR3 has 12 residues.

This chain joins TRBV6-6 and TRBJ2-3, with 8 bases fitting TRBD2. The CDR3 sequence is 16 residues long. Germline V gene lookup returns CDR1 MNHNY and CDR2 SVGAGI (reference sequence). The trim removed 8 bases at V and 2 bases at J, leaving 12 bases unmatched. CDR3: CASAPTAGGVTDTQYF. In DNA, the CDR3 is TGTGCCAGCGCCCCGACGGCGGGAGGCGTCACAGATACGCAGTATTTT.

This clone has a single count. Here the CDR3 reads CASSLGAGGGGEQYF. The CDR3 coding sequence is TGTGCCAGCAGCTTAGGGGCGGGAGGGGGAGGCGAGCAGTACTTC. This chain uses TRBV7-9 with TRBJ2-7; 9 bases match TRBD2. Trimming removed 1 base from V and 6 bases from J; junction bases left unmatched: 7. Germline assignment: CDR1 SEHNR and CDR2 FQNEAQ (reference sequence). The CDR3 runs to 15 residues.